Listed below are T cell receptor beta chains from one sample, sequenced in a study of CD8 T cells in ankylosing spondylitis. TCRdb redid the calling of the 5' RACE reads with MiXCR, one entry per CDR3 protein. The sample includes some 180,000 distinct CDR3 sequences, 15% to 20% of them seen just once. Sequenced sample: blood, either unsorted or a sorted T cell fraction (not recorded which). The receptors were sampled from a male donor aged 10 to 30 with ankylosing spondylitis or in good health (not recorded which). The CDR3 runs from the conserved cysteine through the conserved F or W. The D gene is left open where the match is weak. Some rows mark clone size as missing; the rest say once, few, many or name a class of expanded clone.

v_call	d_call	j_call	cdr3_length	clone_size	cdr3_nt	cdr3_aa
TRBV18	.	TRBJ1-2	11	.	TGTGCCAGCTCACCGAATACGGACTACACCTTC	CASSPNTDYTF
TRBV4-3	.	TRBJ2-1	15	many	TGCGCCAGCAGCCAAGATGGGGGCGCCGTCAATGAGCAGTTCTTC	CASSQDGGAVNEQFF
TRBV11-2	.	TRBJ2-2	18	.	TGTGCCAGCAGCTTAAAATCATTTGGCAGGGGCCGGACACGGGAGCTGTTTTTT	CASSLKSFGRGRTRELFF
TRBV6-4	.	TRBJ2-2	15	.	TGTACCAGCAGTGCTCTGGCGTCACACACCGGGGAGCTGTTTTTT	CTSSALASHTGELFF
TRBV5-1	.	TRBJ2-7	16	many	TGCGCCAGCAGCTTGGCCGGCAGCGCCCAAGCCTACGAGCAGTACTTC	CASSLAGSAQAYEQYF
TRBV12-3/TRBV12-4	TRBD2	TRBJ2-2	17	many	TGTGCCAGCAGGCGTCGGACTAGCGGGAAGAACACCGGGGAGCTGTTTTTT	CASRRRTSGKNTGELFF
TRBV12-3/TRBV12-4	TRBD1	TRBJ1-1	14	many	TGTGCCAGCAGTAGGGACAGGGGTAATCCTGAAGCTTTCTTT	CASSRDRGNPEAFF
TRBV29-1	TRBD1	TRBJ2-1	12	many	TGCAGCGTCCACAGGGGTGGAAATGAGCAGTTCTTC	CSVHRGGNEQFF
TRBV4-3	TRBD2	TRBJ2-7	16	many	TGCGCCAGCAGCCGAGACAGTAGCGGGAGGTTTTCCGAGCAGTACTTC	CASSRDSSGRFSEQYF
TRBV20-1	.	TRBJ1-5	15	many	TGCAGTGCTAGCCCACAGGGTTTAAGCAATCAGCCCCAGCATTTT	CSASPQGLSNQPQHF
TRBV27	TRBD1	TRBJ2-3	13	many	TGTGCCAGCAGTTTCCCAGGGGGAGATACGCAGTATTTT	CASSFPGGDTQYF
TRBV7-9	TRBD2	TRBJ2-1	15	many	TGTGCCAGCAGCCCCCGAGGGAGCGGGAGTAATGAGCAGTTCTTC	CASSPRGSGSNEQFF
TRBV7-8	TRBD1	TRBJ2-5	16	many	TGTGCCAGCAGCTTCCCCGGGACAGGGGACCAAGAGACCCAGTACTTC	CASSFPGTGDQETQYF
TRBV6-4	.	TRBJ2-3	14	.	TGTGCCAGCAGTGACGCCAGAGGGCCAGATACGCAGTATTTT	CASSDARGPDTQYF
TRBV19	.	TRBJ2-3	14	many	TGTGCCAGTAGTATCCGTGGGAGAAAGGATACGCAGTATTTT	CASSIRGRKDTQYF
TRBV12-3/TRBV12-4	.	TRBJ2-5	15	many	TGTGCCAGCAGTCCCTCCCAGGGGTTCCGGGAGACCCAGTACTTC	CASSPSQGFRETQYF
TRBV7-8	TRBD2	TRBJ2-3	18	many	TGTGCCAGCAGCTTATACCTAGCGGGAGGGATTAAGACAGATACGCAGTATTTT	CASSLYLAGGIKTDTQYF
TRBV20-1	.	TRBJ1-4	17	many	TGCAGTGCTAGGGTCGGGACAATCTTTTCAACTAATGAAAAACTGTTTTTT	CSARVGTIFSTNEKLFF
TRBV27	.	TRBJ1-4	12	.	TGTGCCAGCAGTGACGGGATAGCAGGACTGTTTTTT	CASSDGIAGLFF
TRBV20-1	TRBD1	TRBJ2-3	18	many	TGCAGTGCCCCGGGAACAGGGGGCTTAAGGGGTGGCACAGATACGCAGTATTTT	CSAPGTGGLRGGTDTQYF
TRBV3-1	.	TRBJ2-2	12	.	TGTGCCAGCACCAGGGCGGCCGGGGAGCTGTTTTTT	CASTRAAGELFF
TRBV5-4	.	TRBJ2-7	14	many	TGTGCCAGCAGCTTGGTGGCGGGCACCTACGAGCAGTACTTC	CASSLVAGTYEQYF
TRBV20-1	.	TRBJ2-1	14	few	TGCAGTGCCACACGAGGTACGGGACACAATGAGCAGTTCTTC	CSATRGTGHNEQFF
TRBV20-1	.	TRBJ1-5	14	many	TGCAGTGCCCCCGGGGGGGGAGAACATCAGCCCCAGCATTTT	CSAPGGGEHQPQHF
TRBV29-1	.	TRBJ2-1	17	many	TGCAGCGTTGCCGAGTGGGTAACTAGAGCCACCTACAATGAGCAGTTCTTC	CSVAEWVTRATYNEQFF
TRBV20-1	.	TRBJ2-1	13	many	TGCAGTGCTAGAGATAAGGCTAGTGATGAGCAGTTCTTC	CSARDKASDEQFF
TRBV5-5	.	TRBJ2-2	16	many	TGTGCCAGCAGCTTGGGGGTCAGCGCGAACACCGGGGAGCTGTTTTTT	CASSLGVSANTGELFF